The present T cell receptor beta chain was sequenced within a study of HIV-infected patients and healthy controls. cDNA was made from 500 ng RNA using alpha and beta constant primers. Using multiplexing indices, alpha and beta chain libraries were generated apart by chain-specific third strand synthesis. TCRdb called the 5' RACE reads again in MiXCR, with one record for every CDR3 protein. This sample has about 15,000 distinct CDR3 sequences, with 12% found just once. Roughly three months, about 14 weeks, into antiretroviral therapy, follow-up blood was collected. The repertoire came from unfractionated whole blood and reflected all unsorted peripheral T cells. This clonotype was recorded at least ten times. This clonotype was obtained from an adult with HIV infection. The donor label of this sample is uncertain. The source material was blood, sampled during antiretroviral therapy.

This CDR3 reads CSVRTSGSSTGELFF. CDR3 DNA: TGCAGCGTTCGAACTAGCGGGAGCTCCACCGGGGAGCTGTTTTTT. The genes are TRBV29-1 and TRBJ2-2; TRBD2 matches 11 bases. CDR3 length: 15 residues. The germline gives CDR1 SQVTM, CDR2 ANQGSEA. The V segment lost 5 bases and the J segment 4 bases; nucleotides outside the gene matches: 6.